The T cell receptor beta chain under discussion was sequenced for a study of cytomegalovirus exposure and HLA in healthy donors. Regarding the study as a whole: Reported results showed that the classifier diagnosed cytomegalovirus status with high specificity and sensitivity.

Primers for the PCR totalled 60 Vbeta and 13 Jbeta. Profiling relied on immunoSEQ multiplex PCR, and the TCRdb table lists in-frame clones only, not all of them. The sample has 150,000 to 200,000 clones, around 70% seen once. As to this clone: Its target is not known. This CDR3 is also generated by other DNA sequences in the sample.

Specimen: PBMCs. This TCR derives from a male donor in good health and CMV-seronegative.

The CDR3 reads CASSRQETQYF. DNA for the CDR3: TGTGCCAGCAGCCGCCAAGAGACCCAGTACTTC. The chain employs TRBV5-6 and TRBJ2-5; no clear D. The CDR3 spans 11 residues. Germline lookup yields CDR1 SGHDT and CDR2 YYEEEE. V was clipped by 4 bases and J by 1 base, with 2 bases between them.